This TCR beta chain was found in a study of OX40 agonist ivuxolimab in advanced cancers. Study at large: Age averaged about 62 years (range about 23 to 85), and roughly 82% were male.

Patients had blood sampled at baseline and again on cycle 4 day 1 and cycle 7 day 1. Germline V gene sequence: CDR1 SGHVS, CDR2 FNYEAQ. V was clipped by 2 bases and J by 3 bases, with 5 bases between them. The CDR3 contains 12 residues. Libraries were prepared by immunoSEQ multiplex PCR; TCRdb keeps only in-frame clonotypes and omits some of them. The sample carries tens of thousands of clones, 83% recorded once. In this sample, this clone turned up once. The sample was CD4+ or CD8+ T cells sorted from blood, taken in a trial of the OX40 agonist ivuxolimab. This receptor was obtained from an adult with an advanced solid tumor such as melanoma, head and neck, liver or kidney cancer. V usage is TRBV7-6 and J usage is TRBJ2-7; the D is unclear. CDR3 bases: TGTGCCAGCAGCTTATTGGTCTACGAGCAGTACTTC. Protein: CASSLLVYEQYF.